This TCR beta chain stems from a study of identical twins. This clonotype was found a few times. Its antigen remains unknown. V lost 1 base to trimming and J lost 0 bases; unmatched junction nucleotides: 2. Germline lookup yields CDR1 SNHLY and CDR2 FYNNEI. CDR3 length: 17 amino acids. Notes on the study in general: Out-of-frame TCR alpha sharing observed in monozygotic twins exceeded model estimates. Cord blood's abundant beta clonotypes had fewer insertions, unlike memory repertoires.

TCRdb redid the calling of the 5' RACE reads with MiXCR, one entry per CDR3 protein. Among hundreds of thousands of distinct CDR3 sequences listed, approximately 7% were seen once. The sample was also linked to a second study, of yellow fever vaccine responses in identical twins.

V gene TRBV2 combines with J gene TRBJ2-1; 11 bases map to TRBD2. Sequencing was performed on memory (CD45RO+) T cells sorted from blood. The clonotype comes from a woman between 18 and 30 years old in good health. In DNA, the CDR3 is TGTGCCAGCAGTGAAGGACTAGCGGGGTACTCCTACAATGAGCAGTTCTTC. Its protein is CASSEGLAGYSYNEQFF.